The present T cell receptor beta chain was sequenced within a study of human T cells and chemical hapten exposure. Study overall: Weekly scalp doses of diphenylcyclopropenone were given to patients during the approximately 23-week study.

The time point denotes: patch test 2, 6 weeks after DPC sensitization. Treatment: therapeutic diphenylcyclopropenone sensitization with weekly scalp DPC. From germline, CDR1 is SGHRS and CDR2 YFSETQ. CDR3 length equals 15 residues. Trimming took off 3 bases at V and 0 bases at J, with 10 bases between the two ends. The study's library attached unique molecular identifiers to single cDNA molecules. Authors' methods: The number of TCRs in each sample had a median of about 100,000 and spanned about 20,000 to 690,600. TCRdb re-analysed the RACE reads in MiXCR, keeping a single row per CDR3 protein. TCRdb, not the original authors, processed these V and J calls. The data show some 100,000 distinct CDR3 sequences, less than 10% seen once. This clonotype was detected many times.

The rearrangement links TRBV5-1 to TRBJ1-5; D is unclear. The source is a woman aged 40 to 50 with alopecia areata. Some clones in this sample may be carry-over from other donors' samples. The source material was whole blood, sampled in connection with sensitization to the hapten diphenylcyclopropenone (DPC). The CDR3 DNA is TGCGCCAGCAGCTACGGGATTAATAGCAATCAGCCCCAGCATTTT. Its protein product is CASSYGINSNQPQHF.